A selection of T cell receptor beta chains follows, all from one sample in a study of blood T cell repertoires in COVID-19. This table comes from immunoSEQ multiplex PCR, and its TCRdb copy is limited to in-frame clones, with some not included. The top ten clones hold more than 3.5% of a sample with about 96,000 clones, roughly 90% of them seen once. The specimen was peripheral blood. These receptors were taken from a human donor with COVID-19, enrolled during active disease. The donor label of this sample is uncertain. CDR3s include the opening cysteine and the closing phenylalanine or tryptophan. Each record gives: clone size, D gene, V gene, J gene, CDR3 protein, CDR3 DNA. The D gene is left open where the match is weak. Rows may omit the clone size; those that give it use once, few, many or a size class.

clone size: .
D gene: TRBD1
V gene: TRBV6-6
J gene: TRBJ2-1
CDR3 protein: CASSYRQGPYNEQFF
CDR3 DNA: TGTGCCAGCAGTTACCGACAGGGGCCTTACAATGAGCAGTTCTTC

clone size: .
D gene: TRBD1
V gene: TRBV27
J gene: TRBJ2-6
CDR3 protein: CASSLGDRYRLPGANVLTF
CDR3 DNA: TGTGCCAGCAGTTTAGGGGACAGGTATCGGTTGCCTGGGGCCAACGTCCTGACTTTC

clone size: .
D gene: .
V gene: TRBV11-2
J gene: TRBJ1-3
CDR3 protein: CASAGDPGNTIYF
CDR3 DNA: TGTGCCAGCGCGGGGGACCCTGGAAACACCATATATTTT

clone size: .
D gene: .
V gene: TRBV6-5
J gene: TRBJ1-2
CDR3 protein: CASRPTVNYGYTF
CDR3 DNA: TGTGCCAGCAGACCGACAGTAAACTATGGCTACACCTTC

clone size: .
D gene: .
V gene: TRBV10-3
J gene: TRBJ1-3
CDR3 protein: CAISEFTQGLSGNTIYF
CDR3 DNA: TGTGCCATCAGTGAGTTCACGCAGGGCCTCTCTGGAAACACCATATATTTT

clone size: .
D gene: .
V gene: TRBV18
J gene: TRBJ1-2
CDR3 protein: CASSLNSRFADGYTF
CDR3 DNA: TGTGCCAGCTCACTAAACAGCAGGTTTGCCGATGGCTACACCTTC

clone size: .
D gene: TRBD1
V gene: TRBV5-1
J gene: TRBJ1-3
CDR3 protein: CASTLGQGADTIYF
CDR3 DNA: TGCGCCAGCACCCTGGGACAGGGGGCGGACACCATATATTTT

clone size: .
D gene: TRBD1
V gene: TRBV27
J gene: TRBJ2-5
CDR3 protein: CATADRAYQETQYF
CDR3 DNA: TGTGCCACCGCGGACAGGGCGTACCAAGAGACCCAGTACTTC

clone size: few
D gene: TRBD1
V gene: TRBV2
J gene: TRBJ1-2
CDR3 protein: CASSPRTGLNYGYTF
CDR3 DNA: TGTGCCAGCAGTCCAAGGACAGGGCTTAACTATGGCTACACCTTC

clone size: .
D gene: TRBD1
V gene: TRBV29-1
J gene: TRBJ1-2
CDR3 protein: CSVSGQDYGYTF
CDR3 DNA: TGCAGCGTCAGCGGACAGGACTATGGCTACACCTTC

clone size: medium-sized
D gene: .
V gene: TRBV18
J gene: TRBJ1-5
CDR3 protein: CASSGSRDNQPQHF
CDR3 DNA: TGTGCCAGCTCTGGGTCGAGGGACAATCAGCCCCAGCATTTT

clone size: .
D gene: .
V gene: TRBV12-3/TRBV12-4
J gene: TRBJ2-7
CDR3 protein: CASSVSMIGQYF
CDR3 DNA: TGTGCCAGCAGTGTCTCGATGATCGGGCAGTACTTC

clone size: .
D gene: TRBD1
V gene: TRBV28
J gene: TRBJ2-7
CDR3 protein: CASKGQGFYEQYF
CDR3 DNA: TGTGCCAGTAAGGGACAGGGGTTTTACGAGCAGTACTTC

clone size: .
D gene: .
V gene: TRBV19
J gene: TRBJ2-2
CDR3 protein: CASKSSFVPGELFF
CDR3 DNA: TGTGCCAGTAAGAGTAGCTTTGTCCCCGGGGAGCTGTTTTTT

clone size: .
D gene: .
V gene: TRBV9
J gene: TRBJ1-1
CDR3 protein: CASSVGGTTEAFF
CDR3 DNA: TGTGCCAGCTCCGTCGGGGGGACCACTGAAGCTTTCTTT

clone size: .
D gene: .
V gene: TRBV10-3
J gene: TRBJ2-3
CDR3 protein: CAPRDTQYF
CDR3 DNA: TGTGCCCCTCGGGATACGCAGTATTTT